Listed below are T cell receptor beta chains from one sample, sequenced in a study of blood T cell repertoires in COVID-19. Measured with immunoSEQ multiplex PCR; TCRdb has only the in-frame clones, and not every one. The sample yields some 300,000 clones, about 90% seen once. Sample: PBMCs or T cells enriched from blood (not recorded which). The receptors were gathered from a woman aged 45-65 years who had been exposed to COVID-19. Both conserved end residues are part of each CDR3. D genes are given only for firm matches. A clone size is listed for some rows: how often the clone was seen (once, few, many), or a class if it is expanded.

TGTGCCAGCAGCTCCGTCCCCACCAAGAGCTCCTACAATGAGCAGTTCTTC CASSSVPTKSSYNEQFF TRBV7-2 NA NA TRBJ2-1
TGCGCCAGCAGCCGAACAGGGGGCCGGTATGGCTACACCTTC CASSRTGGRYGYTF TRBV4-1 NA TRBD1 TRBJ1-2
TGTGCCAGCAGCTTGGAGTGGCATGCGCAGTATTTT CASSLEWHAQYF TRBV5-6 once NA TRBJ2-3
TGTGCCGGAAAGACAGGGGCCCTTTATAGCAATCAGCCCCAGCATTTT CAGKTGALYSNQPQHF TRBV28 NA TRBD1 TRBJ1-5
TGTGCCAGCAGCTTGGTCGGGACAGGGATCGACGAGCAGTACTTC CASSLVGTGIDEQYF TRBV5-5 NA TRBD1 TRBJ2-7
TGTGCCAGCAGCTTGTTCCGGGAATCTGAAGCTTTCTTT CASSLFRESEAFF TRBV7-8 NA NA TRBJ1-1
TGCGCCAGCAGCTTGGAATCAGGGTCGAGCTCCTACGAGCAGTACTTC CASSLESGSSSYEQYF TRBV5-1 once NA TRBJ2-7
TGTGCCAGCAGCCAAGGTTCTGGCGGGGGGGCCCTAGAGACCCAGTACTTC CASSQGSGGGALETQYF TRBV3-1/TRBV3-2 NA TRBD2 TRBJ2-5
TGTGCCAGCAGCTTGGGGTCCTTGGGGAGCATGGAGACCCAGTACTTC CASSLGSLGSMETQYF TRBV5-4 once NA TRBJ2-5
TGCGCCAGCAGCCCGGGACAGGGTCCCACAGATACGCAGTATTTT CASSPGQGPTDTQYF TRBV4-1 NA TRBD1 TRBJ2-3
TGTGCCAGCAGCTTAGTAGGTCCATCGGGGACTGAAGCTTTCTTT CASSLVGPSGTEAFF TRBV7-9 NA NA TRBJ1-1
TGTGCCTGGAGAGGCGGCGCGGGCTCAGGCGAGCAGTACTTC CAWRGGAGSGEQYF TRBV30 few NA TRBJ2-7
TGCAGCGCCACATACTCTGGAAACACCATATATTTT CSATYSGNTIYF TRBV29-1 NA NA TRBJ1-3
TGTGCCAGTAGTGAGGTGAGGGGACTAAGCGGATTCGGCACAGATACGCAGTATTTT CASSEVRGLSGFGTDTQYF TRBV19 NA TRBD2 TRBJ2-3
TGTGCCAGCAGTCGGGGACACCCGACACTAAACGAGCAGTACTTC CASSRGHPTLNEQYF TRBV6-5 NA NA TRBJ2-7
TGTGCCAGCAGCAGCTCTGAAAAAGGGAGGAGCGAGCAGTACTTC CASSSSEKGRSEQYF TRBV21-1 NA NA TRBJ2-7
TGCGCCAGCAGCTTTGAGTACAGCTCCTACAATGAGCAGTTCTTC CASSFEYSSYNEQFF TRBV5-1 NA NA TRBJ2-1
TGTGCCAGCTCACCAGGAGGGACAGGGTCCAATGAGCAGTTCTTC CASSPGGTGSNEQFF TRBV18 NA TRBD1 TRBJ2-1
TGTGCCAGCAGCAACTCAGGCGATAATTCACCCCTCCACTTT CASSNSGDNSPLHF TRBV9 once NA TRBJ1-6
TGCGCCAGCACCACGAGGGACACAAATGAACTCTATGGCTACACCTTC CASTTRDTNELYGYTF TRBV4-1 once NA TRBJ1-2
TGTGCCAGTAGTGCGGGACTAGCGGGGGTATGGACCGGGGAGCTGTTTTTT CASSAGLAGVWTGELFF TRBV19 NA TRBD2 TRBJ2-2
TGTGCCAGCAGCTTGGCCCTGAGACTAGCGGGAGATGAGCAGTTCTTC CASSLALRLAGDEQFF TRBV5-8 NA TRBD2 TRBJ2-1
TGTGCCAGCAGCCAAGATTGGACAGGGGCTGATACGCAGTATTTT CASSQDWTGADTQYF TRBV14 NA TRBD1 TRBJ2-3
TGTGCCAGCAGCTCGCCCCGACAGGAGGAAAAACTGTTTTTT CASSSPRQEEKLFF TRBV11-1 NA NA TRBJ1-4
TGTGCCAGCAGAAGCTCTAGTAGTGGCTACACCTTC CASRSSSSGYTF TRBV6-5 NA NA TRBJ1-2
TGTGCCAGTAGAAACCCGGGACAGGGAAGCTCCTACGAGCAGTACTTC CASRNPGQGSSYEQYF TRBV19 NA TRBD1 TRBJ2-7
TGTGCCAGCAGCCCAGCCCGTGGACAGGGTTTACGAGAGACCCAGTACTTC CASSPARGQGLRETQYF TRBV7-9 NA TRBD1 TRBJ2-5
TGTGCCAGCAGCCAAGGAGGGGGATCCGGGACTAGAGGACTTTTTGGCTACAATGAGCAGTTCTTC CASSQGGGSGTRGLFGYNEQFF TRBV4-2 few TRBD2 TRBJ2-1
TGCGCCAGCAGCTTGGTGGACAGGACTTTCACAGATACGCAGTATTTT CASSLVDRTFTDTQYF TRBV5-1 NA TRBD1 TRBJ2-3
TGTGCCTGGAGTCGGGGGGGGGCGCATTCACCCCTCCACTTT CAWSRGGAHSPLHF TRBV30 once NA TRBJ1-6
TGTGCCAGCAGCGCCCCAGGGGGCGCAGGCTATGGCTACACCTTC CASSAPGGAGYGYTF TRBV7-9 once TRBD1 TRBJ1-2
TGCAGCGTCCGCGGACAGGGAAGCTCCTACGAGCAGTACTTC CSVRGQGSSYEQYF TRBV29-1 NA TRBD1 TRBJ2-7
TGCGCCAGCAGCTGGGACAGGCCGCCCATCTACACCTTC CASSWDRPPIYTF TRBV5-1 NA TRBD1 TRBJ1-2
TGTGCCACCCTTACCTCAGGGGAATCTCGTATTACGTACGAGCAGTACTTC CATLTSGESRITYEQYF TRBV28 NA NA TRBJ2-7
TGTGCCACCAGTGATTGGGCCCTGAACACCGGGGAGCTGTTTTTT CATSDWALNTGELFF TRBV24-1 few NA TRBJ2-2
TGTGCCAGTAGTATAGCGGTCGGGACAGGGAATAGCAATCAGCCCCAGCATTTT CASSIAVGTGNSNQPQHF TRBV19 NA TRBD1 TRBJ1-5
TGTGCCTGGAGCCGGGGACAAATGAACACTGAAGCTTTCTTT CAWSRGQMNTEAFF TRBV30 few NA TRBJ1-1
TGCGCCAGCAGCTTGGCTGGGGGGAGAAATGAAAAACTGTTTTTT CASSLAGGRNEKLFF TRBV5-1 NA NA TRBJ1-4
TGCGCCAGCAGCCAAGTTGGTGGGAGCTCCTACAATGAGCAGTTCTTC CASSQVGGSSYNEQFF TRBV4-1 NA NA TRBJ2-1
TGTGCCAGCAGCCAAGATCATTCGAGGAGGGCCATAGCTTTCTTT CASSQDHSRRAIAFF TRBV14 NA NA TRBJ1-1
TGCGCCAGCAGTGAGTCTGGGTGCAGGGGAGAGTACAATGAGCAGTTCTTC CASSESGCRGEYNEQFF TRBV10-1 once NA TRBJ2-1
TGTGCCAGCAGCTCGAGCGGAATGAGAGAAAAACTGTTTTTT CASSSSGMREKLFF TRBV7-2 NA NA TRBJ1-4
TGTGCCAGCAGTTACACGGACAGCCGACGGGATGGCTACACCTTC CASSYTDSRRDGYTF TRBV6-2/TRBV6-3 NA NA TRBJ1-2
TGTGCCAGCAGTGTGACAGGGACTTTCGGGGAGCTGTTTTTT CASSVTGTFGELFF TRBV27 few NA TRBJ2-2
TGTGCCAGCAGCCAAGAGGGGAGGAGCGGTCAAGAGACCCAGTACTTC CASSQEGRSGQETQYF TRBV3-1/TRBV3-2 NA NA TRBJ2-5
TGTGCCTCCTTTGGTTCCAGTTCCTACGAGCAGTACTTC CASFGSSSYEQYF TRBV21-1 NA NA TRBJ2-7
TGTGCCAGCAGCCCAACAGGGGAAGAGCAGTACTTC CASSPTGEEQYF TRBV7-9 NA TRBD1 TRBJ2-7
TGTGCCAGCAGCTCGTGGACAGAGCTCTCTGGAAACACCATATATTTT CASSSWTELSGNTIYF TRBV7-9 few NA TRBJ1-3
TGTGCCAGTAGGAAACCGACTTCCTACGAGCAGTACTTC CASRKPTSYEQYF TRBV6-5 once NA TRBJ2-7
TGTGCCAGCTCCCGGACTAGCGGCGTCCTGAACACCGGGGAGCTGTTTTTT CASSRTSGVLNTGELFF TRBV27 NA TRBD2 TRBJ2-2
TGTGCCAGCAGCCAATGGGACAGGGGGAAGGAAAAACTGTTTTTT CASSQWDRGKEKLFF TRBV3-1/TRBV3-2 NA TRBD1 TRBJ1-4
TGTGCCATCAATACAGGGACCGAGCAGTTCTTC CAINTGTEQFF TRBV10-3 once NA TRBJ2-1
TGTGCCAGCAGCCAAGGGGCAGCCCTGAACACTGAAGCTTTCTTT CASSQGAALNTEAFF TRBV3-1/TRBV3-2 NA NA TRBJ1-1
TGCGCCAGCAGTTCAGGGGCGGGGGTGCAGGAGACCCAGTACTTC CASSSGAGVQETQYF TRBV4-1 once NA TRBJ2-5
TGTGCCTGGAGTGTACAGGGGCCCAGGGAAGAGACCCAGTACTTC CAWSVQGPREETQYF TRBV30 once TRBD1 TRBJ2-5
TGTGCCAGCGCGGGCATGCCCATCGAGCAGTACTTC CASAGMPIEQYF TRBV12-3/TRBV12-4 NA NA TRBJ2-7
TGCGCCAGCAGCTTGGGGACCCGACAGGGGGCGCGGCGGGGGGATGGCTACACCTTC CASSLGTRQGARRGDGYTF TRBV5-1 NA TRBD1 TRBJ1-2
TGTGCCTGGAGGGGGACTAGCCAGGTCAATGAGCAGTTCTTC CAWRGTSQVNEQFF TRBV30 NA TRBD2 TRBJ2-1
TGTGCCAGCAGCCTAGGGGGCGCCTATAATTCACCCCTCCACTTT CASSLGGAYNSPLHF TRBV3-1/TRBV3-2 NA TRBD1 TRBJ1-6
TGTGCCAGCAGCAGGGGATCAAGCTCCTACAATGAGCAGTTCTTC CASSRGSSSYNEQFF TRBV2 NA NA TRBJ2-1